This T cell receptor beta chain was sequenced in a study of Tregs in tolerant kidney transplant recipients. The study, taken as a whole, reports: For some patients, primers changed over time, blocking nucleotide-level comparison. Tolerant patients' donor-specific Tregs expanded beyond overall Tregs, suggesting antigen-driven growth.

Recipients received nonmyeloablative bone marrow transplants from related graft donors, with transient mixed chimerism. Unstimulated Tregs (CD4+CD25+CD127-) and CD4+CD25- non-Tregs were sorted from PBMCs. Sequenced by immunoSEQ multiplex PCR; TCRdb stores in-frame clones only, minus some. The sample records tens of thousands of clones, approximately 93% being singletons. Concerning this clone: Its cognate antigen is unknown.

V was shortened by 4 bases and J by 4 bases, with 24 bases between the two germline ends. Looked up from germline, CDR1 is SGHTA and CDR2 is FQGNSA. This CDR3 comprises 18 residues. This TCR was sampled from a human patient who received a combined kidney and bone marrow transplant. A share of the T cells may be of graft donor origin. The genes are TRBV7-2 and TRBJ2-3, with D uncertain. The sequencing used CD4+ T cells from blood (PBMCs), collected 12 months after the transplant. The CDR3 bases are TGTGCCAGCAGCTCCCCTCGGTATTCGACTGGATATGCAGATACGCAGTATTTT. It yields the protein CASSSPRYSTGYADTQYF.